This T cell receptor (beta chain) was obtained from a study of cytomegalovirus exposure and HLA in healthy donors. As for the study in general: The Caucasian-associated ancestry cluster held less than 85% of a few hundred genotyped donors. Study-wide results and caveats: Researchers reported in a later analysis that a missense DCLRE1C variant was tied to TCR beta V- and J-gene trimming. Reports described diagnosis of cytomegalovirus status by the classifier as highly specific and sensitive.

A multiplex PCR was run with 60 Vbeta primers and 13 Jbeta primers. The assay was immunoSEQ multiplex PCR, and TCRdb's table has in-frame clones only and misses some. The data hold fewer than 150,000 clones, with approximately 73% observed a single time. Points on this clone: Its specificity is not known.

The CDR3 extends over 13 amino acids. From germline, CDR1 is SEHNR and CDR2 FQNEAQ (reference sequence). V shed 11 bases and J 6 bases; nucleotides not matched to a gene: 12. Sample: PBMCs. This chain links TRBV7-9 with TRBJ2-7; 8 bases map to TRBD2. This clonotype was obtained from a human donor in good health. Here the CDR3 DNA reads TGTGCCGTGCGGGGACTAGGGAGTCTCGAGCAGTACTTC. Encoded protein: CAVRGLGSLEQYF.